This T cell receptor (beta chain) was sequenced for a study of T cell repertoires in cytomegalovirus infection. Across the study: Epitope selection comprised recently identified HLA-C-restricted CMV epitopes and well-studied HLA-B-restricted CMV epitopes. Based on public TCR beta signatures, there were indications of CMV infection and of a matching HLA type.

CDR3 length equals 15 residues. Germline CDR1 LNHDA, CDR2 SQIVND (reference sequence). With respect to this clonotype: The antigen is unknown. At one boundary the junction diverges from the germline segment, which might be a read error.

TCRdb reprocessed the reads via MiXCR and lists one record per CDR3 protein. The table records about 740,000 distinct CDR3 sequences, roughly 33% of them present only once. The input for sequencing was cultured PBMCs, taken from culture after CMV antigen stimulation. The clonotype originates from a human donor in good health (CMV status not recorded). Some clones in this sample may be carry-over from other donors' samples. V usage is TRBV19 and J usage is TRBJ1-5, with D unclear. The CDR3, as DNA: TGTGCCAGCAGTATTTCCCCATCGGGCAATCAGCCCCAGCATTTT. It yields the protein CASSISPSGNQPQHF. The variable domain in full, completed from reference TRBV19 and TRBJ1-5, reads DGGITQSPKYLFRKEGQNVTLSCEQNLNHDAMYWYRQDPGQGLRLIYYSQIVNDFQKGDIAEGYSVSREKKESFPLTVTSAQKNPTAFYLCASSISPSGNQPQHFGDGTRLSIL.